This is a list of T cell receptor beta chains from one sample in a study of blood T cell repertoires in COVID-19. TCRdb's table, derived via immunoSEQ multiplex PCR, lists solely in-frame clones and lacks some. The table records around 42,000 clones, around 88% of them present only once. Material for sequencing was peripheral blood. The receptors come from a human donor in a cohort sampled during active COVID-19. Each CDR3 is given with its conserved first and last residue. A D gene is named only where the DNA matches it firmly. Size is omitted from some rows. Given values are once, few, many or a class for expanded clones.

NA	TRBV5-1	NA	TRBJ2-7	CASSLNPSLIYEQYF	TGCGCCAGCAGCTTGAATCCTAGCCTCATTTACGAGCAGTACTTC
NA	TRBV27	NA	TRBJ1-3	CASSHRGRGYSGNTIYF	TGTGCCAGCAGTCATCGCGGGCGGGGGTACTCTGGAAACACCATATATTTT
TRBD2	TRBV7-6	NA	TRBJ2-7	CASSLTSGEMGEQYF	TGTGCCAGCAGTTTGACTAGCGGTGAAATGGGCGAGCAGTACTTC
NA	TRBV11-2	NA	TRBJ1-2	CASSLESAEAIHYGYTF	TGTGCCAGCAGCTTAGAATCTGCCGAGGCGATCCACTATGGCTACACCTTC
TRBD1	TRBV19	NA	TRBJ1-2	CATKIGQANYGYTF	TGTGCCACCAAGATCGGACAGGCTAACTATGGCTACACCTTC
TRBD1	TRBV4-2	NA	TRBJ2-2	CASSQPGQDTGELFF	TGTGCCAGCAGCCAACCAGGACAGGACACCGGGGAGCTGTTTTTT
NA	TRBV29-1	NA	TRBJ1-2	CSAWGDLSYGYTF	TGCAGCGCGTGGGGGGATTTGAGCTATGGCTACACCTTC
TRBD1	TRBV7-9	few	TRBJ2-2	CASSWTGNPIGELFF	TGTGCCAGCAGCTGGACAGGGAATCCCATTGGGGAGCTGTTTTTT
TRBD1	TRBV11-1	NA	TRBJ2-7	CASSLRTGPDEQYF	TGTGCCAGCAGCCTTCGGACAGGTCCCGACGAGCAGTACTTC
NA	TRBV5-1	NA	TRBJ1-1	CASSTEDIPTEAFF	TGCGCCAGCAGCACAGAGGACATACCCACTGAAGCTTTCTTT
NA	TRBV29-1	NA	TRBJ1-6	CSVTTELNSPLHF	TGCAGCGTAACGACAGAGCTGAATTCACCCCTCCACTTT
TRBD1	TRBV5-6	few	TRBJ2-3	CASSIRTGSTDTQYF	TGTGCCAGCAGCATCAGGACAGGCAGCACAGATACGCAGTATTTT
TRBD2	TRBV4-3	NA	TRBJ2-1	CASSQDLTAGGVDEQFF	TGCGCCAGCAGCCAAGACTTAACCGCGGGGGGGGTCGATGAGCAGTTCTTC
TRBD2	TRBV9	NA	TRBJ2-3	CASSVDSGVFTDTQYF	TGTGCCAGCAGCGTAGATAGCGGGGTCTTCACAGATACGCAGTATTTT
NA	TRBV28	NA	TRBJ1-1	CASSLPGDTEAFF	TGTGCCAGCAGCCTTCCGGGGGACACTGAAGCTTTCTTT
NA	TRBV7-2	NA	TRBJ1-1	CASSLQASLNTEAFF	TGTGCCAGCAGCTTACAGGCTTCTTTGAACACTGAAGCTTTCTTT